This T cell receptor beta chain originates from a study of radiation and T cells in renal cell carcinoma. Between the trimmed V and J ends, which lost 3 bases and 4 bases, there was a span of 10 bases. Germline V lookup: CDR1 SGHTA, CDR2 FQGNSA. The CDR3 consists of 15 residues. Produced via immunoSEQ multiplex PCR; TCRdb's table is partial and in-frame only. The data show 150,000 or so clones, with about 87% seen just once and 3.5% to 5% held by the top ten. This sample's time point: baseline pretreatment blood. Treatment reported: 15 Gy SBRT to primary tumor, nephrectomy 4 weeks later. The sequenced sample was blood, obtained from a patient whose treatment included radiotherapy and nephrectomy. V usage is TRBV7-2 and J usage is TRBJ1-6; D is possibly TRBD1 (5 bases). The source of this sequence is a woman in her seventies with renal cell carcinoma. CDR3 protein: CASSFRDGYNSPLHF. CDR3 nucleotide sequence: TGTGCCAGCAGCTTCCGGGACGGATATAATTCACCCCTCCACTTT.